What follows is one TCR beta chain and its context. This table comes from immunoSEQ multiplex PCR, and its TCRdb copy is limited to in-frame clones, with some not included. The table lists around 60,000 clones, 92% of them singletons. The sample belongs to a study of T cell changes during pregnancy in multiple sclerosis. V lost 1 base, J lost 10 bases, and 11 bases stayed unmatched. Germline lookup yields CDR1 SGHTA and CDR2 FQGNSA. The CDR3 is 16 amino acids. The genes are TRBV7-2 and TRBJ2-1; 9 positions agree with TRBD1. Sequencing used peripheral blood, obtained in the second trimester of pregnancy. The TCR originated in a female donor in good health, enrolled as a control in a pregnancy study. This CDR3 is CASSLGGTGLWGEQFF. Written as DNA, the CDR3 is TGTGCCAGCAGCTTAGGTGGGACAGGGCTCTGGGGCGAGCAGTTCTTC.